The 16 T cell receptor beta chains listed next were all sequenced from one sample in a study of blood T cell repertoires in COVID-19. The assay was immunoSEQ multiplex PCR, and TCRdb's table has in-frame clones only and misses some. Of some 400,000 clones listed, about 89% are singletons. Material for sequencing was peripheral blood. These receptors all come from a woman aged 25 to 39 with COVID-19, enrolled during active disease.

This clone was picked up a small number of times. This CDR3 is CASSPPYSGSPYEQYF. DNA for the CDR3: TGTGCCAGCTCACCACCCTATAGCGGTTCCCCCTACGAGCAGTACTTC. The chain carries TRBV18 and TRBJ2-7; a possible D gene is TRBD2 (6 bases). Trimming took off 0 bases at V and 2 bases at J, with 14 bases between the two ends. This CDR3 region has 16 residues. Per the germline V gene, CDR1 is KGHSH and CDR2 is LQKENI. The whole variable domain, remainder taken from reference TRBV18 and TRBJ2-7, is NAGVMQNPRHLVRRRGQEARLRCSPMKGHSHVYWYRQLPEEGLKFMVYLQKENIIDESGMPKERFSAEFPKEGPSILRIQQVVRGDSAAYFCASSPPYSGSPYEQYFGPGTRLTVT.

On this clone itself: In the same sample, other DNA sequences code for this CDR3. The chain employs TRBV6-5 and TRBJ1-2; the match to TRBD1 covers 8 bases. This CDR3 is built from 14 residues. Trimming removed 2 bases from V and 7 bases from J; junction bases left unmatched: 6. Germline-derived CDR1 and CDR2 are MNHEY and SVGAGI. CDR3 bases: TGTGCCAGCAGTTACGGGCAGGGGGCGCGTGGCTACACCTTC. Encoded protein: CASSYGQGARGYTF.

V and J are TRBV18 and TRBJ1-2; D possibly corresponds to TRBD1 (6 bases). The CDR3 totals 17 residues. The V gene lost 3 bases and the J gene lost 2 bases, with 19 bases spanning the gap. Looked up from germline, CDR1 is KGHSH and CDR2 is LQKENI. CDR3 coding DNA: TGTGCCAGCTCACCTATCGGGGGGCGAGTTGCCAACTATGGCTACACCTTC. This translates into CASSPIGGRVANYGYTF.

This clone was observed once. The chain carries TRBV10-3 and TRBJ2-7; the D gene is possibly TRBD1 (6 bases). CDR3 length equals 15 residues. V dropped 0 bases and J dropped 6 bases, with 15 bases sitting between them. CDR1 is ENHRY, CDR2 SYGVKD, per germline. The CDR3 nucleotides are TGTGCCATCAGTGAGTCAGGGGGACACCCTCGCGAGCAGTACTTC. It translates to CAISESGGHPREQYF.

This chain joins TRBV10-3 and TRBJ2-2, with 9 bases identical to TRBD1. V dropped 6 bases and J dropped 2; count of bases not matched to a gene: 4. This CDR3 is 15 amino acids long. From germline, CDR1 is ENHRY and CDR2 SYGVKD. This CDR3 is CAIRKTGGNTGELFF. In DNA form, the CDR3 reads TGTGCCATCAGAAAGACAGGGGGTAACACCGGGGAGCTGTTTTTT.

The chain joins TRBV7-2 to TRBJ2-1; 7 nucleotides match TRBD2. After removal of 2 bases from V and 10 bases from J, the junction contained 17 bases not matched to a gene. The CDR3 is 17 residues long. Germline V gene lookup returns CDR1 SGHTA and CDR2 FQGNSA. The CDR3 is CASSLISSAGVWGEQFF. CDR3 DNA: TGTGCCAGCAGCTTAATTTCGTCGGCGGGAGTATGGGGAGAGCAGTTCTTC.

The gene calls are TRBV30 and TRBJ2-1; D is perhaps TRBD2 (5 bases). This CDR3 contains 15 residues. Germline V gene lookup returns CDR1 GTSNPN and CDR2 SVGIG (reference sequence). Trimming removed 3 bases at V and 6 bases at J, with 18 bases between. CDR3 residues: CAWRAPPDYPNEQFF. The DNA of the CDR3 is TGTGCCTGGAGAGCCCCCCCCGACTACCCCAATGAGCAGTTCTTC.

Regarding this clone: Other DNA variants within this sample encode the same CDR3. The chain recombines TRBV19 with TRBJ2-2; D is possibly TRBD2 (5 bases). The CDR3 runs to 14 residues. The germline V gene has CDR1 LNHDA and CDR2 SQIVND (reference sequence). The V end was cut by 3 bases, the J end by 5 bases, with 10 bases between. CDR3 bases: TGTGCCAGTAGTATCGGCCGCGGGACCGGGGAGCTGTTTTTT. Encoded protein: CASSIGRGTGELFF.

V usage is TRBV19 and J usage is TRBJ1-1; 9 bases match TRBD1. Germline CDR1 is LNHDA and CDR2 is SQIVND (reference sequence). The CDR3 has 14 amino acids. The V gene end was trimmed by 6 bases and the J gene end by 1 base; junction bases not matched to a gene: 3. CDR3 sequence: CASRHRGPNTEAFF. The CDR3 DNA follows: TGTGCCAGTAGGCACAGGGGGCCGAACACTGAAGCTTTCTTT.

With regard to this clone: The junction shows a germline mismatch at one end, possibly a read error. This chain uses TRBV6-1 with TRBJ2-3, with TRBD2 matching 11 bases. The V gene's germline CDR1 is MNHNS and CDR2 SASEGT. The CDR3 has 15 amino acids. DNA of the CDR3: TGTGCCAGCACTGAACTAGCGGGAGTATCAGATACGCAGTATTTT. This encodes CASTELAGVSDTQYF.

The chain employs TRBV7-8 and TRBJ1-6; D is perhaps TRBD1 (5 bases). Trimming removed 1 base at V and 9 bases at J, with 13 bases between. The V gene's germline CDR1 is SGHVS and CDR2 FQNEAQ. CDR3 length: 15 amino acids. The CDR3 reads CASSLGAGMGSPLHF. DNA of the CDR3: TGTGCCAGCAGCTTAGGCGCAGGGATGGGTTCACCCCTCCACTTT.

This clone showed up just once. V usage is TRBV10-2 and J usage is TRBJ1-1; TRBD1 matches at 11 bases. CDR1 and CDR2 (germline): WSHSY, SAAADI. Losses at the gene ends were 6 bases for V and 7 bases for J; bases not matched to a gene: 10. The CDR3 covers 15 residues. In DNA form, the CDR3 reads TGCGCCAGCAGCTCCCCGGACAGGGGGCGGAATGAAGCTTTCTTT. It specifies CASSSPDRGRNEAFF.

This chain links TRBV19 with TRBJ2-7, with 8 positions matching TRBD1. The CDR3 is 14 amino acids. Germline CDR1 LNHDA, CDR2 SQIVND (reference sequence). V shed 6 bases, J shed 6 bases, and the junction held 10 bases outside the gene matches. The CDR3 is CASSPLGRGPEQYF. The CDR3 DNA sequence: TGTGCCAGTAGCCCCCTCGGCAGGGGGCCCGAGCAGTACTTC.

The chain couples TRBV19 to TRBJ1-2; a possible D gene is TRBD1 (5 bases). CDR3 size: 17 residues. Germline V gene lookup returns CDR1 LNHDA and CDR2 SQIVND (reference sequence). V dropped 6 bases and J dropped 4 bases, with 24 bases sitting between them. Written as DNA, the CDR3 is TGTGCCAGTAGCGACCCCTATGGGGGAGGGGTCGGCTATGGCTACACCTTC. Protein product: CASSDPYGGGVGYGYTF. The full variable domain, with the rest looked up from reference TRBV19 and TRBJ1-2, is DGGITQSPKYLFRKEGQNVTLSCEQNLNHDAMYWYRQDPGQGLRLIYYSQIVNDFQKGDIAEGYSVSREKKESFPLTVTSAQKNPTAFYLCASSDPYGGGVGYGYTFGSGTRLTVV.

V usage is TRBV7-8 and J usage is TRBJ1-3; D ambiguous. The germline gives CDR1 SGHVS, CDR2 FQNEAQ. The germline V and J ends were trimmed by 2 bases and 0 bases, with 14 bases remaining between them. This CDR3 is built from 17 residues. This CDR3 is CASSLHLPGGSGNTIYF. The CDR3 bases are TGTGCCAGCAGCTTACACCTACCGGGAGGCTCTGGAAACACCATATATTTT.

The chain combines TRBV24-1 with TRBJ1-2; 7 bases fit TRBD1. With 4 bases clipped from V and 2 bases from J, the junction kept 6 bases outside the gene matches. This CDR3 has 15 amino acids. Germline CDR1 reads KGHDR; CDR2 reads SFDVKD. CDR3 DNA sequence: TGTGCCACCAGTGACGCCGGGACAGCCAACTATGGCTACACCTTC. This gives the protein CATSDAGTANYGYTF.